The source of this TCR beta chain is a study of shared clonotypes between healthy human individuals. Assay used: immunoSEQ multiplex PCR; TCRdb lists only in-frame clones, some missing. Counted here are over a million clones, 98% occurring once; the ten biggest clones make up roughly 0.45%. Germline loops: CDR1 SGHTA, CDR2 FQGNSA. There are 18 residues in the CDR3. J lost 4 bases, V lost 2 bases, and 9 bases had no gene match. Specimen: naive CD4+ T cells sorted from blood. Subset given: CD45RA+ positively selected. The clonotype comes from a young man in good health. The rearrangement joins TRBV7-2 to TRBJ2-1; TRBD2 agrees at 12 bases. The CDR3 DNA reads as TGTGCCAGCAGCTTACGACTAGCGGGAGTAGTAAGTTACAATGAGCAGTTCTTC. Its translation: CASSLRLAGVVSYNEQFF.